This record concerns one T cell receptor beta chain sequence. As yet, its antigen is unknown. Germline assignment: CDR1 SGHVS and CDR2 FQNEAQ. Trimming removed 1 base at V and 2 bases at J, with 5 bases between. The CDR3 runs 13 residues. The record originates from a study of OX40 agonist ivuxolimab in advanced cancers. In the study overall: With ivuxolimab, an agonistic anti-OX40 (CD134) antibody, patients were treated. Regarding the study as a whole: No antigen was identified for the clonally expanded peripheral T cells. There was clonal expansion of CD4+ and CD8+ blood T cells by week 6 at 0.1 to 3.0 mg/kg. Expanded clones were, on average, more numerous in CD8+ T cells than in CD4+.

The assay was immunoSEQ multiplex PCR, and TCRdb's table has in-frame clones only and misses some. Of over 45,000 clones listed, roughly three quarters were seen once; the top ten hold roughly 4.2%. Sequences were derived from CD4+ or CD8+ T cells sorted from blood, sampled in a trial of the OX40 agonist ivuxolimab. V and J are TRBV7-8 and TRBJ1-1, with no clear D. The sequence derives from an adult with an advanced solid tumor such as melanoma, head and neck, liver or kidney cancer. CDR3 in amino acids: CASSLGHNTEAFF. CDR3 nucleotides: TGTGCCAGCAGCTTAGGGCATAACACTGAAGCTTTCTTT.